This T cell receptor beta chain was identified during a study of OX40 agonist ivuxolimab in advanced cancers. Study-wide context: Ivuxolimab, which targeted the costimulatory receptor OX40 (CD134), was an agonistic, fully human IgG2 monoclonal antibody. The point of sequencing TCRbeta in the periphery was to test whether ivuxolimab changed TCR sequence diversity and drove clonal T-cell expansion. Partial responses occurred in three dose-escalation patients: two with cutaneous melanoma and one with hepatocellular carcinoma. The paper describes the monotherapy dose-escalation part (N ≈ 49 patients) of the phase I trial of ivuxolimab. Prior anti-PD-1, anti-PD-L1 or anti-CTLA-4 therapy was permitted, and 30% to 50% of dose-escalation patients had received checkpoint inhibitors. Intravenous ivuxolimab was administered to patients every 2 weeks at six dose levels: 0.01, 0.1, 0.3, 1.5, 3 and 10 mg/kg. A male proportion of roughly 80% and a mean age of 60 years, ranging from roughly 23 to 85, were recorded for the dose-escalation cohort. Of the roughly 52 dose-escalation patients, hepatocellular carcinoma was present in 19, melanoma in approximately 15, renal cell carcinoma in 9 and head and neck cancer in 9. The research as a whole found: On average, CD8+ T cells showed more expanded clones than CD4+ T cells after ivuxolimab. The antigen specificity of the peripheral T cells that underwent clonal expansion was not determined. Low levels of normalized T-cell clonal expansion were also seen in some patients who did not respond. Clonal expansion of both CD4+ and CD8+ blood T cells was observed from baseline to week 6 at doses 0.1 to 3.0 mg/kg. In partial responders in the 0.1-3.0 mg/kg groups, normalized peripheral clonal expansion was found to be among the lowest, especially among CD8+ T cells.

The trim is 5 bases for V and 7 bases for J, with a gap of 17 bases between the germline ends. CDR1 and CDR2 (MNHEY, SVGAGI) derive from the germline V gene. From the cysteine up to the phenylalanine, the CDR3 has a length of 14 residues. Only the CDR3 DNA stays, 42 bases, in frame from base 1. Genomic DNA was isolated from the sorted cells so that the TCRbeta CDR3 region could be sequenced. TCRbeta CDR3 regions were sequenced using the immunoSEQ Assay. Imported from immuneACCESS, the table was reduced by TCRdb to in-frame sequences with V and J called. These copies leave out some clones; in studies compared against another copy, an unresolved V gene accounts for under half, and the cause of the remainder is not known. For this sample the table gives 48,000 or so clones, of which under 85% were detected only once. Together, the top ten hold roughly 1.1% of the sample. This clone was seen only a few times. The specificity of this receptor is unknown. No much larger clone exists at a distance of one base, and base qualities are not known.

Patients with a history of autoimmune disease or receiving systemic immunosuppression were excluded from the trial. Peripheral blood for TCR sequencing was collected from all dose cohorts at baseline, on cycle 4 day 1, and on cycle 7 day 1. The samples were taken from a phase I, first-in-human, multicenter, open-label dose-escalation trial of ivuxolimab. Adults with locally advanced or metastatic melanoma, renal cell, hepatocellular, or head and neck squamous cell carcinoma were enrolled in the trial. Before TCR sequencing, CD4+ and CD8+ T cells were separately sorted from peripheral blood. The chain is encoded by TRBV6-5 joined to TRBJ1-2, and the D gene may be TRBD1, 5 bases matching. The sequencing used CD4+ or CD8+ T cells sorted from blood, collected in a trial of the OX40 agonist ivuxolimab. This TCR derives from an adult with an advanced solid tumor such as melanoma, head and neck, liver or kidney cancer. At the DNA level, the sequence is TGTGCCAGCAGTCGGGAGTGGGGCACCGGTGGCTACACCTTC. Protein translation: CASSREWGTGGYTF.